Each of the 22 T cell receptor beta chains below was sequenced from the same sample in a study of cytomegalovirus exposure and HLA in healthy donors. With 60 Vbeta and 13 Jbeta primers, the PCR was carried out. TCRdb's copy holds only in-frame clones and misses some; the assay was immunoSEQ multiplex PCR. The profile shows under 200,000 clones, around 75% of them singletons. Sequenced material: PBMCs. Receptors originate from a man aged 35 to 55 in good health and CMV-seropositive.

This chain's CDR3 is CASSEVGGSGNTIYF. The CDR3 DNA reads as TGTGCCAGCAGTGAAGTCGGGGGCTCTGGAAACACCATATATTTT. The chain links TRBV25-1 to TRBJ1-3, with a possible D match to TRBD1 (5 bases). Germline V gene sequence: CDR1 MGHDK, CDR2 SYGVNS. This CDR3 region has 15 residues. The V and J ends lost 2 bases and 0 bases respectively, with 8 bases between them.

The chain has TRBV5-4 and TRBJ2-3; 11 bases are a match to TRBD2. The CDR3 length is 16 residues. The V gene end was trimmed by 4 bases and the J gene end by 5 bases; junction bases not matched to a gene: 9. Germline V gene data show CDR1 as SGHNT and CDR2 as YYREEE (reference sequence). CDR3 sequence reads: CASSPRLAGSLDTQYF. CDR3 nucleotide sequence: TGTGCCAGCAGCCCCAGACTAGCGGGGTCGTTAGATACGCAGTATTTT.

This clone was seen just once. The chain employs TRBV10-3 and TRBJ2-3, with TRBD2 matching over 8 bases. The CDR3 consists of 15 residues. The V gene's germline CDR1 is ENHRY and CDR2 SYGVKD. The V segment lost 5 bases and the J segment 0 bases; nucleotides outside the gene matches: 4. CDR3 sequence reads: CAISLAGPSTDTQYF. The CDR3 bases are TGTGCCATCAGTTTAGCGGGGCCTAGCACAGATACGCAGTATTTT.

The rearrangement links TRBV2 to TRBJ1-5; perhaps TRBD1 as D (5 bases). This CDR3 has 15 amino acids. Trimming took 2 bases from V and 7 from J, leaving 15 bases between them. Per germline, CDR1 SNHLY and CDR2 FYNNEI. The CDR3 sequence is CASSEYMQGGQPQHF. The CDR3 nucleotides are TGTGCCAGCAGTGAATATATGCAGGGCGGACAGCCCCAGCATTTT. Full variable domain (missing parts from reference TRBV2 and TRBJ1-5): EPEVTQTPSHQVTQMGQEVILRCVPISNHLYFYWYRQILGQKVEFLVSFYNNEISEKSEIFDDQFSVERPDGSNFTLKIRSTKLEDSAMYFCASSEYMQGGQPQHFGDGTRLSIL.

This rearrangement joins TRBV7-8 to TRBJ1-2; maybe TRBD1 (5 bases). Germline-derived CDR1 and CDR2 are SGHVS and FQNEAQ. With 6 bases removed from V and 2 bases from J, the gap between germline ends came to 16 bases. The CDR3 is made up of 15 amino acids. CDR3 in DNA: TGTGCCAGCAGGAAACCAGGGTCTGAGAACTATGGCTACACCTTC. As protein: CASRKPGSENYGYTF.

This clone was recorded a few times. J is TRBJ2-5 and V is TRBV5-4; 9 nucleotides agree with TRBD2. CDR1 is SGHNT and CDR2 is YYREEE in the germline V gene (reference sequence). V lost 5 bases, J lost 4 bases, and 6 bases stayed unmatched. This CDR3 is built from 14 residues. The CDR3 nucleotides read TGTGCCAGCAGGAGTCTAGCGGGGTCAGAGACCCAGTACTTC. Translated: CASRSLAGSETQYF.

A single count supports this clone. The rearrangement joins TRBV19 to TRBJ2-5; tentative D call: TRBD2 (5 bases). The DNA end lines up better with TRBJ2-7; the J call may be wrong. Germline V gene sequence: CDR1 LNHDA, CDR2 SQIVND (reference sequence). This CDR3 is 14 amino acids long. The CDR3 spells CASSITRDSYEQYF. The DNA for the CDR3 is TGTGCCAGTAGTATTACACGGGACTCCTACGAGCAGTACTTC.

V usage is TRBV9 and J usage is TRBJ2-7; tentative D call: TRBD1 (6 bases). This CDR3 is built from 14 residues. Deletions cut 4 bases from V and 2 bases from J, with 13 bases between. CDR1 is SGDLS, CDR2 YYNGEE, per germline. The CDR3 here is CASSTRQDAYEQYF. CDR3 bases: TGTGCCAGCAGCACAAGACAGGATGCCTACGAGCAGTACTTC.

This clone occurred once. This rearrangement joins TRBV20-1 to TRBJ2-3; D unresolved. Trimming stripped 3 bases from V and 9 bases from J, with 10 bases between. The germline V gene encodes CDR1 DFQATT and CDR2 SNEGSKA (reference sequence). There are 11 residues in the CDR3. CDR3 coding DNA: TGCAGTGCTAGGGGTAGCCCGACGCAGTATTTT. Its protein product is CSARGSPTQYF.

The chain employs TRBV28 and TRBJ1-4; D gene uncertain. The length of the CDR3 is 15 residues. Germline lookup yields CDR1 MDHEN and CDR2 SYDVKM. V dropped 5 bases and J dropped 5 bases, with 15 bases sitting between them. The CDR3 DNA follows: TGTGCCAGCAGTACCGGGGTAGGCCACAATGAAAAACTGTTTTTT. This encodes CASSTGVGHNEKLFF.

The count of this clone is one. J is TRBJ2-5 and V is TRBV4-3; 12 nucleotides agree with TRBD2. V trimming: 5 bases; J trimming: 11 bases; junction bases outside the gene matches: 6. CDR1 and CDR2 from the germline V gene are LGHNA and YSLEER. The CDR3 sequence is 13 residues long. The CDR3 coding sequence is TGCGCCAGCAGCGGACTAGCGGGGACTGAGCAGTACTTC. Encoded protein: CASSGLAGTEQYF.

The chain uses TRBV2 and TRBJ2-2; 11 nucleotides line up with TRBD2. This CDR3 region has 15 residues. V lost 2 bases to trimming and J lost 7 bases; unmatched junction nucleotides: 3. In germline, CDR1 is SNHLY, CDR2 FYNNEI. CDR3 sequence (DNA): TGTGCCAGCAGTGAACCTAGCGGGGGGCTCGGGGAGCTGTTTTTT. It specifies CASSEPSGGLGELFF.

The V and J genes are TRBV7-9 and TRBJ1-3; D gene ambiguous. There are 14 residues in the CDR3. Germline assignment: CDR1 SEHNR and CDR2 FQNEAQ (reference sequence). Deletions cut 1 base from V and 7 bases from J, with 11 bases between. CDR3 amino acids: CASSLGPGGNTIYF. Written as DNA, the CDR3 is TGTGCCAGCAGCTTAGGACCCGGAGGGAACACCATATATTTT.

The rearrangement links TRBV6-5 to TRBJ2-7, with a possible D match to TRBD2 (5 bases). This CDR3 is 12 amino acids long. V was shortened by 7 bases and J by 11 bases, with 18 bases between the two germline ends. Germline CDR1 MNHEY, CDR2 SVGAGI. The CDR3 loop is CASTPGDYQEYF. The CDR3 DNA reads as TGTGCCAGCACCCCCGGGGATTATCAAGAGTACTTC.

The chain has TRBV15 and TRBJ1-6; maybe TRBD1 (6 bases). The CDR3 contains 14 residues. The V and J ends lost 8 bases and 8 bases respectively, with 16 bases between them. Germline V gene sequence: CDR1 LNHNV, CDR2 YYDKDF (reference sequence). CDR3 bases: TGTGCCACCGGCATGGGGGCCAAGGATTCACCCCTCCACTTT. It translates to CATGMGAKDSPLHF.

The CDR3 protein is CASSQMGTGEGGEPQHF. The CDR3 DNA sequence: TGTGCCAGCAGCCAAATGGGGACAGGGGAGGGCGGTGAGCCCCAGCATTTT. The chain links TRBV4-2 to TRBJ1-5; TRBD1 matches at 10 bases. The CDR3 length is 17 residues. The ends lost 2 bases at V and 8 bases at J; junction bases unmatched: 12. Germline V CDR1 and CDR2: LGHNA, YNFKEQ.

This clone is a singleton in its sample. The CDR3 sequence is CATRTGGYNEQFF. The CDR3 DNA is TGTGCCACCCGGACTGGCGGATACAATGAGCAGTTCTTC. V is TRBV10-3 and J is TRBJ2-1; possible D gene TRBD2, 5 bases. The CDR3 extends over 13 amino acids. Germline V gene lookup returns CDR1 ENHRY and CDR2 SYGVKD. The V and J ends lost 10 bases and 4 bases respectively, with 14 bases between them.

V and J are TRBV5-4 and TRBJ2-3; 11 bases fit TRBD2. CDR1 SGHNT and CDR2 YYREEE come from the germline V gene (reference sequence). With 4 bases clipped from V and 2 bases from J, the junction kept 18 bases outside the gene matches. This CDR3 has 20 residues. CDR3 nucleotides: TGTGCCAGCAGCACACCTAGCGGGGGGCGTACGGTAAGCCACACAGATACGCAGTATTTT. The encoded protein is CASSTPSGGRTVSHTDTQYF.

This clone was counted once. This sequence joins TRBV5-4 and TRBJ1-2, with 7 positions matching TRBD1. CDR3 length: 14 amino acids. V was clipped by 3 bases and J by 4 bases; unmatched bases: 6. Germline V gives CDR1 SGHNT, CDR2 YYREEE (reference sequence). The DNA for the CDR3 is TGTGCCAGCAGCTCCAGACAGGGTACCTATGGCTACACCTTC. This sequence encodes CASSSRQGTYGYTF. Combining the CDR3 with reference TRBV5-4 and TRBJ1-2 gives the whole variable domain ETGVTQSPTHLIKTRGQQVTLRCSSQSGHNTVSWYQQALGQGPQFIFQYYREEENGRGNFPPRFSGLQFPNYSSELNVNALELDDSALYLCASSSRQGTYGYTFGSGTRLTVV.

The genes are TRBV28 and TRBJ1-1; TRBD1 might be the D (6 bases). The CDR3 is 13 amino acids. Germline V lookup: CDR1 MDHEN, CDR2 SYDVKM. The V end was cut by 3 bases, the J end by 6 bases, with 11 bases between. CDR3 in DNA: TGTGCCAGCAGTTTTACGGGGGGCGCTGAAGCTTTCTTT. It is translated as CASSFTGGAEAFF. The full variable domain, completed using reference TRBV28 and TRBJ1-1, is DVKVTQSSRYLVKRTGEKVFLECVQDMDHENMFWYRQDPGLGLRLIYFSYDVKMKEKGDIPEGYSVSREKKERFSLILESASTNQTSMYLCASSFTGGAEAFFGQGTRLTVV.

The chain couples TRBV6-6 to TRBJ2-7, with a possible D match to TRBD1 (7 bases). Per the germline V gene, CDR1 is MNHNY and CDR2 is SVGAGI (reference sequence). V gave up 10 bases and J gave up 1 base, with 17 bases separating them. The CDR3 contains 14 residues. The CDR3 reads CATGGTTESYEQYF. CDR3 coding DNA: TGTGCCACAGGGGGGACGACAGAGTCCTACGAGCAGTACTTC.

V is TRBV7-6 and J is TRBJ2-7; no clear D gene. This CDR3 has 12 amino acids. From germline, CDR1 is SGHVS and CDR2 FNYEAQ. Trimming took off 5 bases at V and 4 bases at J, with 9 bases between the two ends. CDR3 protein: CASSRDGYEQYF. CDR3 DNA: TGTGCCAGCAGCCGCGACGGGTACGAGCAGTACTTC.